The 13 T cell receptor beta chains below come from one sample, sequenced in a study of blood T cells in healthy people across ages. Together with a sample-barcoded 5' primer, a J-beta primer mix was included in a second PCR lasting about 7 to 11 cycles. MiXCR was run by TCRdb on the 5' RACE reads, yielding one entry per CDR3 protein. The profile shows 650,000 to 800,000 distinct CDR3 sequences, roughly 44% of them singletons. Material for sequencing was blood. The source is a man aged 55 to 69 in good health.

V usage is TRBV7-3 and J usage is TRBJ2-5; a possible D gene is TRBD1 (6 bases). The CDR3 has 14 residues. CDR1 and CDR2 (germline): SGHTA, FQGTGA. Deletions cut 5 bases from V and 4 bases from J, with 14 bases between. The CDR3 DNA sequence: TGTGCCAGCAGCCCTACAGGGCGCCGAGAGACCCAGTACTTC. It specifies CASSPTGRRETQYF.

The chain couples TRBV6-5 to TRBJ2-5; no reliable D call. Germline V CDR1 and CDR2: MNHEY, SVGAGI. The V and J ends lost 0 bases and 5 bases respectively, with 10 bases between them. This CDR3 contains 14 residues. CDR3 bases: TGTGCCAGCAGTTACTCTATGCCGTCGGAGACCCAGTACTTC. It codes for CASSYSMPSETQYF.

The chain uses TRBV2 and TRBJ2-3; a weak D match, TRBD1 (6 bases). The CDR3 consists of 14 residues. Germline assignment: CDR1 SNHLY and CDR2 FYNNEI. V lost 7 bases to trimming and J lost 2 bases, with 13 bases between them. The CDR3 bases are TGTGCCAGCAAACCAGGGACAACCACAGATACGCAGTATTTT. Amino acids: CASKPGTTTDTQYF. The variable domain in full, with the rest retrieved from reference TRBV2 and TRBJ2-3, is EPEVTQTPSHQVTQMGQEVILRCVPISNHLYFYWYRQILGQKVEFLVSFYNNEISEKSEIFDDQFSVERPDGSNFTLKIRSTKLEDSAMYFCASKPGTTTDTQYFGPGTRLTVL.

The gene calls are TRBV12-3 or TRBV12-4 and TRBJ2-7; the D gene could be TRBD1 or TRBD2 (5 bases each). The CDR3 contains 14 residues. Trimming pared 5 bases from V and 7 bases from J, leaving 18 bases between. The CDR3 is CASSPTGRQREQYF. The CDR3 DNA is TGTGCCAGCAGTCCCACGGGACGGCAGAGGGAGCAGTACTTC.

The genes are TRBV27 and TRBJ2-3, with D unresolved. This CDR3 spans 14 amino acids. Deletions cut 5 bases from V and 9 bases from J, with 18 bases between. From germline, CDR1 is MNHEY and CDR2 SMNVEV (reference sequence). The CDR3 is CASSQYDQGSTQYF. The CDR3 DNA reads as TGTGCCAGCAGTCAATATGACCAAGGTTCAACGCAGTATTTT.

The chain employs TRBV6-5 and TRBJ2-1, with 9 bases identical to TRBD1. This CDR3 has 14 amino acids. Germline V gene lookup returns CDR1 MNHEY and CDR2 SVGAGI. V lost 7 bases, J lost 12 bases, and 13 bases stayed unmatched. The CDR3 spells CASTSRPGTGTQFF. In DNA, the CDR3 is TGTGCCAGCACCTCAAGACCCGGGACAGGGACGCAGTTCTTC.

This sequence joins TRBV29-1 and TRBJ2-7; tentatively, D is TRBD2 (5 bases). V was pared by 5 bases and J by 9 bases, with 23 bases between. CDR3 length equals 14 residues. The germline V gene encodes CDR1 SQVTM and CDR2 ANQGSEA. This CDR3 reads CSVLLGISAHGQYF. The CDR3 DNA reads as TGCAGCGTTTTACTAGGGATCTCCGCCCACGGGCAGTACTTC.

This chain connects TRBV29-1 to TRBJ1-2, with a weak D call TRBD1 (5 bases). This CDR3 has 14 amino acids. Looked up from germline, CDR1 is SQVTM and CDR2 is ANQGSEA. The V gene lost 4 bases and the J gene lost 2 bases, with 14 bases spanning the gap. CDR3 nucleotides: TGCAGCGTTGGGGAGGGGCAGGGAAACTATGGCTACACCTTC. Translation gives CSVGEGQGNYGYTF.

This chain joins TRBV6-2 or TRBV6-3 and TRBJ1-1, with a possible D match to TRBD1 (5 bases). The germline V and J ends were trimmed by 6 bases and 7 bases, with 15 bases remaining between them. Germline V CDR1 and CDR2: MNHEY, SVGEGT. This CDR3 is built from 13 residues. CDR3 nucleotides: TGTGCCAGCAGAACCGACGGGGCGGGTGAAGCTTTCTTT. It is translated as CASRTDGAGEAFF.

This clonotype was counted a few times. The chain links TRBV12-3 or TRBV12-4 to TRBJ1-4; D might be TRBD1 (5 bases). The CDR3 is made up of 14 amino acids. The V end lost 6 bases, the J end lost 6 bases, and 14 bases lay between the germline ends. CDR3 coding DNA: TGTGCCAGCAGCCGACAGCGCGGAGATGAAAAACTGTTTTTT. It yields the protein CASSRQRGDEKLFF.

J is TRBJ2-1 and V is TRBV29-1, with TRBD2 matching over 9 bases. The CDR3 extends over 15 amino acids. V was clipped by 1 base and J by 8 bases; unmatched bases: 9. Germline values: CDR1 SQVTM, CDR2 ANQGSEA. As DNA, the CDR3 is TGCAGCGTTGAAGCCGGGGCTAGCGGGGTTGATGAGCAGTTCTTC. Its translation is CSVEAGASGVDEQFF.

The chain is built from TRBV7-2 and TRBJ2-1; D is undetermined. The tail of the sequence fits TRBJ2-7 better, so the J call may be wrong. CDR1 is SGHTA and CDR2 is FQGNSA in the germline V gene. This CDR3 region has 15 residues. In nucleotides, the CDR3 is TGTGCCAGCAGCTTAGAACACCGTTCTTACAATGAGCAGTACTTC. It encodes CASSLEHRSYNEQYF.

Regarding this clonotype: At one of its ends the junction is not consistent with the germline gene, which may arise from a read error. In DNA form, the CDR3 reads TGTGCCAGCGGTGAATTCCTCTATGGCTACACCTTC. This codes for CASGEFLYGYTF. This chain connects TRBV25-1 to TRBJ1-2; D gene unclear. In germline, CDR1 is MGHDK, CDR2 SYGVNS. There are 12 residues in the CDR3.